This passage covers 32 T cell receptor beta chains from one sample sequenced in a study of untreated major depressive disorder (dated by TCRdb to between 2017 and 2018). Broad study findings and their caveats: Sequencing confirmed higher TRBV05-01 (Vbeta 5.1) usage among CD4+ T cells of depressed patients than controls, with p = 0.040 in a one-tailed test.

Their recognized antigens are unknown. Library construction relied on the immunoSEQ multiplex PCR assay. TCRdb stores this immuneACCESS table with in-frame sequences only. Part of the clones is absent; in the studies checked, under half of the shortfall reflects unresolved V genes, and no reason is known for the rest. The sample table records roughly 13,000 clones; around 90% of these occur just once. 0.82% of the sample rests with the top ten. Sequenced material: CD4+ T cells from PBMCs. The receptor set was obtained from a man between 25 and 39 years old with major depressive disorder.

The rearrangement uses TRBV7-2 and TRBJ1-2; no definite D call. Germline lookup yields CDR1 SGHTA and CDR2 FQGNSA. The germline V and J ends were trimmed by 3 bases and 3 bases, with 5 bases remaining between them. This CDR3 has 12 residues. The CDR3: CASSLGHYGYTF. CDR3 bases: TGTGCCAGCAGCTTGGGTCACTATGGCTACACCTTC.

The V gene is TRBV11-2, the J gene TRBJ2-1, with TRBD2 matching 9 bases. The CDR3 is 15 residues long. V lost 0 bases, J lost 9 bases, and 6 bases stayed unmatched. Germline-derived CDR1 and CDR2 are SGHAT and FQNNGV. The CDR3 region is CASSLEIAGAPEQFF. CDR3 nucleotide sequence: TGTGCCAGCAGCTTAGAGATAGCGGGGGCCCCTGAGCAGTTCTTC.

The rearrangement links TRBV6-1 to TRBJ2-5; D call uncertain. With 4 bases removed from V and 2 bases from J, the gap between germline ends came to 14 bases. The CDR3 loop spans 15 amino acids. From germline, CDR1 is MNHNS and CDR2 SASEGT. This CDR3 is CASSVVASAQETQYF. The CDR3 nucleotides are TGTGCCAGCAGTGTCGTCGCGAGCGCTCAAGAGACCCAGTACTTC.

This chain connects TRBV9 to TRBJ1-1; 9 bases fit TRBD1. Losses at the gene ends were 3 bases for V and 1 base for J; bases not matched to a gene: 1. From germline, CDR1 is SGDLS and CDR2 YYNGEE. This CDR3 region has 14 residues. CDR3 in amino acids: CASSGTGANTEAFF. The CDR3 DNA follows: TGTGCCAGCAGCGGGACAGGGGCGAACACTGAAGCTTTCTTT.

V and J are TRBV5-1 and TRBJ2-3, with 12 bases lining up with TRBD2. The CDR3 is made up of 16 amino acids. The trim removed 0 bases at V and 5 bases at J, leaving 4 bases unmatched. In germline, CDR1 is SGHRS, CDR2 YFSETQ. Here the CDR3 reads CASSLDRLAGEDTQYF. The CDR3 DNA follows: TGCGCCAGCAGCTTGGATCGACTAGCGGGGGAAGATACGCAGTATTTT.

The CDR3 sequence: CASSRGTSDQPQHF. The CDR3 nucleotides read TGTGCCAGCAGTCGGGGTACATCGGATCAGCCCCAGCATTTT. This sequence joins TRBV6-1 and TRBJ1-5; no clear D gene. The CDR3 spans 14 residues. Germline V gives CDR1 MNHNS, CDR2 SASEGT. Trimming left V 5 bases short and J 5 bases short, with 13 bases between.

The V gene is TRBV28, the J gene TRBJ2-3; 7 bases align to TRBD2. CDR1 and CDR2 (germline): MDHEN, SYDVKM. Losses at the gene ends were 7 bases for V and 0 bases for J; bases not matched to a gene: 13. The CDR3 spans 17 residues. Written as DNA, the CDR3 is TGTGCCAGCATGTCTTGGGAACTAGCGTCGAGCACAGATACGCAGTATTTT. Its translation is CASMSWELASSTDTQYF.

The rearrangement joins TRBV25-1 to TRBJ2-7; TRBD2 might be the D (5 bases). Trimming removed 2 bases from V and 9 bases from J, with 11 bases in between. Germline-derived CDR1 and CDR2 are MGHDK and SYGVNS. There are 12 residues in the CDR3. CDR3 bases: TGTGCCAGCAGTGAAATACGCGGAGGGCAGTACTTC. This encodes CASSEIRGGQYF.

This sequence joins TRBV2 and TRBJ1-5; the D is unclear. The CDR3 runs to 14 residues. Germline CDR1 and CDR2: SNHLY and FYNNEI. V was trimmed by 8 bases and J by 5 bases, leaving 16 bases between them. The CDR3 loop is CASSPGQADQPQHF. The CDR3 nucleotides are TGTGCCAGCTCCCCGGGTCAGGCGGATCAGCCCCAGCATTTT.

This chain links TRBV4-2 with TRBJ2-3; 10 bases fit TRBD1. From germline, CDR1 is LGHNA and CDR2 YNFKEQ. V lost 0 bases to trimming and J lost 6 bases; unmatched junction nucleotides: 6. CDR3 length: 16 residues. CDR3 residues: CASSQEGQGILDTQYF. The CDR3 DNA sequence: TGTGCCAGCAGCCAAGAGGGACAGGGGATACTTGATACGCAGTATTTT.

Details on this clone: This same CDR3 is encoded by further DNA sequences in the sample. DNA of the CDR3: TGTGCCAGCAGCTTGGAAGGGGGGGTTGGCAATCAGCCCCAGCATTTT. This sequence encodes CASSLEGGVGNQPQHF. The chain carries TRBV5-8 and TRBJ1-5; a possible D gene is TRBD1 (6 bases). Trimming pared 0 bases from V and 2 bases from J, leaving 12 bases between. Germline values: CDR1 SGHTS, CDR2 YDEGEE. CDR3 length equals 16 residues. The whole variable domain, filled in from reference TRBV5-8 and TRBJ1-5, reads EAGVTQSPTHLIKTRGQQATLRCSPISGHTSVYWYQQALGLGLQFLLWYDEGEERNRGNFPPRFSGRQFPNYSSELNVNALELEDSALYLCASSLEGGVGNQPQHFGDGTRLSIL.

Only a few counts were recorded for this clone. CDR3 protein: CASSFGRVGNQPQHF. Here the CDR3 DNA reads TGTGCCAGCAGTTTCGGCAGGGTTGGGAATCAGCCCCAGCATTTT. The genes are TRBV28 and TRBJ1-5, with D possibly being TRBD1 (5 bases). This CDR3 is built from 15 residues. V lost 3 bases and J 4 bases, leaving 13 bases between the germline ends. CDR1 and CDR2 from the germline V gene are MDHEN and SYDVKM.

The chain links TRBV4-1 to TRBJ2-1; 7 nucleotides agree with TRBD1. CDR1 and CDR2 from the germline V gene are MGHRA and YSYEKL. With 1 base clipped from V and 0 bases from J, the junction kept 3 bases outside the gene matches. The CDR3 has 16 residues. The CDR3 is CASSQGPGGSYNEQFF. CDR3 nucleotide sequence: TGCGCCAGCAGCCAAGGCCCAGGGGGCTCCTACAATGAGCAGTTCTTC.

The chain combines TRBV30 with TRBJ2-2; tentative D call: TRBD1 (7 bases). The CDR3 contains 15 residues. CDR1 and CDR2 from the germline V gene are GTSNPN and SVGIG (reference sequence). V was clipped by 4 bases and J by 4 bases, with 16 bases between them. CDR3 amino acids: CAWKAGGRSTGELFF. The CDR3 bases are TGTGCCTGGAAAGCAGGGGGGCGGTCCACCGGGGAGCTGTTTTTT. Supplemented by reference TRBV30 and TRBJ2-2, the full variable domain reads SQTIHQWPATLVQPVGSPLSLECTVEGTSNPNLYWYRQAAGRGLQLLFYSVGIGQISSEVPQNLSASRPQDRQFILSSKKLLLSDSGFYLCAWKAGGRSTGELFFGEGSRLTVL.

This sequence joins TRBV2 and TRBJ2-5; D ambiguous. This CDR3 region has 15 residues. Trimming shortened V by 1 base and J by 7 bases, and 16 bases separated the two germline ends. The V gene's germline CDR1 is SNHLY and CDR2 FYNNEI. This chain's CDR3 is CASSEDGFRLGTQYF. CDR3 nucleotide sequence: TGTGCCAGCAGTGAAGATGGGTTTAGGCTGGGGACCCAGTACTTC.

The chain is built from TRBV18 and TRBJ2-7; 9 bases agree with TRBD1. Germline-derived CDR1 and CDR2 are KGHSH and LQKENI. The CDR3 contains 14 residues. Trimming at V came to 4 bases and at J to 3 bases, leaving 4 bases not matched to a gene. The CDR3 is CASSRQTGGYEQYF. The CDR3 nucleotides are TGTGCCAGCTCACGCCAGACAGGGGGCTACGAGCAGTACTTC. Filled out from reference TRBV18 and TRBJ2-7, the complete variable domain reads NAGVMQNPRHLVRRRGQEARLRCSPMKGHSHVYWYRQLPEEGLKFMVYLQKENIIDESGMPKERFSAEFPKEGPSILRIQQVVRGDSAAYFCASSRQTGGYEQYFGPGTRLTVT.

The table lists this clone with a few counts. J is TRBJ1-4 and V is TRBV7-9; D is perhaps TRBD1 (5 bases). Germline V gene lookup returns CDR1 SEHNR and CDR2 FQNEAQ (reference sequence). The V and J ends lost 5 bases and 0 bases respectively, with 10 bases between them. The CDR3 is 15 amino acids. DNA for the CDR3: TGTGCCAGCAGCGTACTGACAGCAACTAATGAAAAACTGTTTTTT. Translating gives CASSVLTATNEKLFF.

The J gene is TRBJ1-1, the V gene TRBV7-9; 7 bases line up with TRBD1. The germline V gene encodes CDR1 SEHNR and CDR2 FQNEAQ (reference sequence). The junction had 7 bases not matched to a gene; V was cut back by 5 bases and J by 4 bases. This CDR3 is 14 amino acids long. CDR3 in amino acids: CASSVIRGRTEAFF. CDR3 bases: TGTGCCAGCAGCGTTATTAGGGGGCGCACTGAAGCTTTCTTT.

V and J are TRBV30 and TRBJ1-5; TRBD1 matches 7 bases. CDR3 size: 14 residues. J lost 4 bases, V lost 5 bases, and 8 bases had no gene match. CDR1 is GTSNPN, CDR2 SVGIG, per germline (reference sequence). CDR3 sequence: CAWGGTARNQPQHF. The CDR3 nucleotides are TGTGCCTGGGGGGGGACAGCACGTAATCAGCCCCAGCATTTT. Based on the CDR3 plus reference TRBV30 and TRBJ1-5, the full variable domain is SQTIHQWPATLVQPVGSPLSLECTVEGTSNPNLYWYRQAAGRGLQLLFYSVGIGQISSEVPQNLSASRPQDRQFILSSKKLLLSDSGFYLCAWGGTARNQPQHFGDGTRLSIL.

V is TRBV29-1 and J is TRBJ2-7; 8 nucleotides agree with TRBD1. V gave up 4 bases and J gave up 2 bases; unmatched junction bases: 10. The CDR3 is made up of 15 amino acids. Germline-derived CDR1 and CDR2 are SQVTM and ANQGSEA. The CDR3 DNA is TGCAGCGTTGGCCGGAGGACAGGGAAACCCTACGAGCAGTACTTC. Amino acids: CSVGRRTGKPYEQYF.

V and J are TRBV5-6 and TRBJ1-6, with D possibly matching TRBD1 (5 bases). The germline V and J ends were trimmed by 4 bases and 7 bases, with 15 bases remaining between them. Germline CDR1 and CDR2: SGHDT and YYEEEE. This CDR3 has 15 amino acids. As DNA, the CDR3 is TGTGCCAGCAGCGCGTCCGGGACGGGAAATTCACCCCTCCACTTT. It translates to CASSASGTGNSPLHF.

The rearrangement links TRBV4-1 to TRBJ2-5, with 8 nucleotides matching TRBD2. V dropped 2 bases and J dropped 4; count of bases not matched to a gene: 15. Germline V gives CDR1 MGHRA, CDR2 YSYEKL. The CDR3 is made up of 18 amino acids. The chain's CDR3 is CASSQIPGGPWVGETQYF. CDR3 nucleotides: TGCGCCAGCAGCCAAATACCGGGGGGGCCCTGGGTAGGAGAGACCCAGTACTTC.

This sequence joins TRBV29-1 and TRBJ1-5; D is undetermined. The germline V and J ends were trimmed by 3 bases and 5 bases, with 11 bases remaining between them. This CDR3 comprises 13 residues. From germline, CDR1 is SQVTM and CDR2 ANQGSEA. Here the CDR3 reads CSVDPGGDQPQHF. DNA for the CDR3: TGCAGCGTTGATCCAGGTGGTGATCAGCCCCAGCATTTT.

CDR3 nucleotides: TGTGCCAGCAGCTTAGACGGGCCTCCTGGGGAGACCCAGTACTTC. It is translated as CASSLDGPPGETQYF. The J gene is TRBJ2-5, the V gene TRBV11-2; no reliable D call. Per the germline V gene, CDR1 is SGHAT and CDR2 is FQNNGV. Trimming left V 0 bases short and J 5 bases short, with 13 bases between. The CDR3 spans 15 residues.

This chain joins TRBV19 and TRBJ2-4; TRBD1 matches 10 bases. Germline-derived CDR1 and CDR2 are LNHDA and SQIVND (reference sequence). This CDR3 spans 14 amino acids. J was trimmed by 8 bases and V by 1 base; bases with no gene match: 2. This CDR3 reads CASSIGGTGDIQYF. The CDR3 DNA is TGTGCCAGTAGTATAGGAGGGACAGGGGACATTCAGTACTTC.

The gene calls are TRBV6-5 and TRBJ2-1; D remains unclear. The germline CDR1 and CDR2 sequences are MNHEY and SVGAGI. The V and J ends lost 0 bases and 7 bases respectively, with 10 bases between them. The CDR3 extends over 14 amino acids. The CDR3 here is CASSYSRRFNEQFF. The CDR3 nucleotides are TGTGCCAGCAGTTACTCCCGGAGATTTAATGAGCAGTTCTTC.

The chain couples TRBV28 to TRBJ2-1; possible D gene TRBD2, 6 bases. This CDR3 comprises 13 residues. Trimming cost V 7 bases and J 6 bases, with 13 bases left between them. Looked up from germline, CDR1 is MDHEN and CDR2 is SYDVKM. The CDR3 DNA follows: TGTGCCAGCAATTCCAAAGCGGGCAATGAGCAGTTCTTC. Translated, it gives CASNSKAGNEQFF.

CDR3 in DNA: TGTGCCAGCAGTGAAGTCGAATGGATAACACAATCCTACGAGCAGTACTTC. Amino acids: CASSEVEWITQSYEQYF. The V and J genes are TRBV2 and TRBJ2-7; D uncertain. This CDR3 spans 17 amino acids. Germline V gene lookup returns CDR1 SNHLY and CDR2 FYNNEI. Deletions cut 1 base from V and 1 base from J, with 17 bases between.

The chain employs TRBV6-1 and TRBJ2-7; 10 nucleotides align to TRBD2. The length of the CDR3 is 18 residues. J gave up 2 bases and V 2 bases, and 12 bases lay outside the gene matches. Germline CDR1 MNHNS, CDR2 SASEGT. This CDR3 reads CASSEWGLAGANPYEQYF. Here the CDR3 DNA reads TGTGCCAGCAGTGAATGGGGTCTAGCGGGGGCGAATCCCTACGAGCAGTACTTC.

The chain carries TRBV7-3 and TRBJ2-3, with D perhaps TRBD2 (5 bases). The CDR3 covers 13 residues. Between the trimmed V and J ends, which lost 0 bases and 6 bases, there was a span of 7 bases. Germline V CDR1 and CDR2: SGHTA, FQGTGA. The chain's CDR3 is CASSLTRGDTQYF. CDR3 nucleotide sequence: TGTGCCAGCAGCTTAACTCGCGGGGATACGCAGTATTTT.

The chain links TRBV4-1 to TRBJ1-1; no reliable D call. Germline V lookup: CDR1 MGHRA, CDR2 YSYEKL. The CDR3 runs 15 residues. Deletions cut 4 bases from V and 2 bases from J, with 14 bases between. The CDR3 here is CASSPQIGENTEAFF. CDR3 nucleotides: TGCGCCAGCAGCCCCCAAATAGGCGAAAACACTGAAGCTTTCTTT.

The V gene is TRBV28, the J gene TRBJ2-1; maybe TRBD1 (6 bases). V was pared by 5 bases and J by 5 bases, with 16 bases between. CDR1 and CDR2 from the germline V gene are MDHEN and SYDVKM. There are 15 residues in the CDR3. This CDR3 reads CASSISGAGHNEQFF. CDR3 sequence (DNA): TGTGCCAGCAGTATCTCAGGGGCAGGGCACAATGAGCAGTTCTTC.